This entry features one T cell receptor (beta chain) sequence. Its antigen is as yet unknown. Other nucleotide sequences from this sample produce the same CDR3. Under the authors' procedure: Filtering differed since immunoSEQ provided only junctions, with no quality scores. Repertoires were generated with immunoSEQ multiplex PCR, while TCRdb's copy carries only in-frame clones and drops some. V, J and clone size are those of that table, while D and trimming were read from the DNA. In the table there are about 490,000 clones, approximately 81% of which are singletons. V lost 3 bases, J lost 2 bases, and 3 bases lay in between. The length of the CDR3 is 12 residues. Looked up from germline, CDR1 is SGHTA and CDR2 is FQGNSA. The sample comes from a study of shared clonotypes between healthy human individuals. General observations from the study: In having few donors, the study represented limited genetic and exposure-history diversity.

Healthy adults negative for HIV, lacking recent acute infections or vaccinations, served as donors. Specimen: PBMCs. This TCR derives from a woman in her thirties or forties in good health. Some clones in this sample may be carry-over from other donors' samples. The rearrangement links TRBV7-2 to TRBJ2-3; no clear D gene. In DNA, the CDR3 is TGTGCCAGCAGCTTTGTCACAGATACGCAGTATTTT. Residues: CASSFVTDTQYF.